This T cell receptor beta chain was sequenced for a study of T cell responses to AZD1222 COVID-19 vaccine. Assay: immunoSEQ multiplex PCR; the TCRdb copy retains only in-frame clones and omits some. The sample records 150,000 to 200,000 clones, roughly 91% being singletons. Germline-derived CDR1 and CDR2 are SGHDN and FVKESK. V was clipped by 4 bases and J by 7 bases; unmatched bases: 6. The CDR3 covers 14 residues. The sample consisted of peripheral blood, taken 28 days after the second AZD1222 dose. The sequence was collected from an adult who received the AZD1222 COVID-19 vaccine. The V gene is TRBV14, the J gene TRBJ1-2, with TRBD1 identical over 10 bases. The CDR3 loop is CASSLRDRGAGYTF. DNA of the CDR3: TGTGCCAGCAGCCTCCGGGACAGGGGTGCTGGCTACACCTTC.